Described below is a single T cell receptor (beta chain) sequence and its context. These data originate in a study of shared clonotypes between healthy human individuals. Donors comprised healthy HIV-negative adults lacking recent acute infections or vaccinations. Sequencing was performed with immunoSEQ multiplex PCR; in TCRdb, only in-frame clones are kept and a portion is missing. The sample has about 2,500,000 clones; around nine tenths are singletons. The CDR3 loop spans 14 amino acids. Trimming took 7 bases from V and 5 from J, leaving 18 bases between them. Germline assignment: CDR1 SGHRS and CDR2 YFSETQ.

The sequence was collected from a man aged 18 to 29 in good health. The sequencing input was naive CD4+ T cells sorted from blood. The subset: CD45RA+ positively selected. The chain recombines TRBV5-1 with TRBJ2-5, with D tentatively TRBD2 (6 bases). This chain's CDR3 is CASRPGGVGETQYF. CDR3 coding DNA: TGCGCCAGCCGACCCGGAGGGGTCGGTGAGACCCAGTACTTC.